The source of this T cell receptor (beta chain) is a study of T cells in Graves' hyperthyroidism and ophthalmopathy. Study-wide points: In validation, the model predicted ophthalmopathy. These predictions came a median roughly 6 months before onset.

Each diagnosis was grounded in clinical symptoms, serum thyroxine and TRAb, thyroid ultrasound, and orbital computed tomography. Predating any ophthalmopathy symptoms, the blood sample was taken at first hyperthyroidism diagnosis. On this clonotype itself: The antigen is unknown.

Amplification yielded TCR beta CDR3 regions, with RNA transcripts as the source. The TCR CDR3 was amplified in a first-round RT-PCR using the HTBI primer set. TCRdb re-derived calls from the multiplex PCR reads in MiXCR, one entry per CDR3 protein. The profile covers fewer than 350,000 distinct CDR3 sequences, with roughly 15% appearing a single time and 30% taken by the ten largest. The clonotype originates from a woman between 45 and 60 years old with Graves' hyperthyroidism that later progressed to Graves' ophthalmopathy. What was sequenced was blood.

CDR3 nucleotide sequence: TGCAGTGCTAGACGGACAGGGGCGTTTAGCTATCAAGAGACCCAGTACTTC. Encoded protein: CSARRTGAFSYQETQYF. The rearrangement joins TRBV20-1 to TRBJ2-5; 9 bases fit TRBD1. Losses at the gene ends were 2 bases for V and 2 bases for J; bases not matched to a gene: 12. This CDR3 has 17 amino acids. CDR1 and CDR2 from the germline V gene are DFQATT and SNEGSKA (reference sequence).